These T cell receptor beta chains were read from a single sample in a study of T cell responses to AZD1222 COVID-19 vaccine. Here immunoSEQ multiplex PCR was the method, and the copy in TCRdb shows in-frame clones only, minus some. The sample carries fewer than 110,000 clones, roughly 89% recorded once. The material was peripheral blood, obtained on day 0 of AZD1222 vaccination. The receptors were sampled from an adult in good health. Each CDR3 is given with its conserved first and last residue. A D gene is named only where the DNA matches it firmly. A clone size is listed for some rows: how often the clone was seen (once, few, many), or a class if it is expanded.

D,size,J,V,DNA,CDR3
-,-,TRBJ2-7,TRBV18,TGTGCCAGCTCACCACTAAGTAGCGGCTCCTACGAGCAGTACTTC,CASSPLSSGSYEQYF
-,-,TRBJ2-1,TRBV19,TGTGCCAGTAGTGTAGGGTCCTCCTACAATGAGCAGTTCTTC,CASSVGSSYNEQFF
-,-,TRBJ1-1,TRBV3-1/TRBV3-2,TGTGCCAGCAGCCACCCCACGCTGGGGGGAGGACGCACTGAAGCTTTCTTT,CASSHPTLGGGRTEAFF
-,-,TRBJ2-7,TRBV9,TGTGCCAGCAGCTACGACCCGGTGGACGAGCAGTACTTC,CASSYDPVDEQYF
-,-,TRBJ2-5,TRBV7-6,TGTGCCAGCAGCTTAGCACAAAGCAGATATGAGACCCAGTACTTC,CASSLAQSRYETQYF
-,-,TRBJ1-2,TRBV5-1,TGCGCCAGCAGCTTGGCGGCAGCTAACTATGGCTACACCTTC,CASSLAAANYGYTF
-,-,TRBJ1-2,TRBV9,TGTGCCAGCAGCGGCCAGGGAGGCCTCTATGGCTACACCTTC,CASSGQGGLYGYTF
TRBD1,-,TRBJ1-2,TRBV27,TGTGCCAGCAGCGACCAGGGGGGCTATGGCTACACCTTC,CASSDQGGYGYTF
-,-,TRBJ2-5,TRBV5-1,TGCGCCAGCAGCTTGGCCCAGGGCACAGAGACCCAGTACTTC,CASSLAQGTETQYF
-,-,TRBJ2-2,TRBV27,TGTGCCAGCAGTTTCGGGGGGAACACCGGGGAGCTGTTTTTT,CASSFGGNTGELFF
-,-,TRBJ2-7,TRBV3-1/TRBV3-2,TGTGCCAGCAGCCAAATGTACGAGCAGTACTTC,CASSQMYEQYF
-,-,TRBJ1-1,TRBV28,TGTGCCAGCAGAGGGATCTCTGAAGCTTTCTTT,CASRGISEAFF
TRBD1,-,TRBJ2-7,TRBV28,TGTGCCAGCAGCTCAGGGGGCGTACCAAACCAGGAGTACTTC,CASSSGGVPNQEYF
TRBD1,-,TRBJ1-2,TRBV3-1/TRBV3-2,TGTGCCAGCAGCCAAGAACAGGGGGCTGGCTACACCTTC,CASSQEQGAGYTF
-,-,TRBJ2-7,TRBV2,TGTGCCAGCAGTGAAACAGGGCGATACGAGCAGTACTTC,CASSETGRYEQYF
-,-,TRBJ1-4,TRBV12-3/TRBV12-4,TGTGCCAGCAGGAGCGGGGGTAATGAAAAACTGTTTTTT,CASRSGGNEKLFF
-,-,TRBJ1-1,TRBV6-2/TRBV6-3,TGTGCCAGCAGCCAATCAACAGGGAACACTGAAGCTTTCTTT,CASSQSTGNTEAFF
-,once,TRBJ1-2,TRBV29-1,TGCAGCGTTCGCGTGACAGCTTTGAAAGGCTACACCTTC,CSVRVTALKGYTF
-,-,TRBJ1-1,TRBV27,TGTGCCAGCAGGAGAAGCGGGGAGAATGAAGCTTTCTTT,CASRRSGENEAFF
-,once,TRBJ1-5,TRBV4-3,TGCGCCAGCAGCCAAGTAACGTTAGCAGGGCCCCAGCATTTT,CASSQVTLAGPQHF
-,-,TRBJ2-5,TRBV7-2,TGTGCCAGCAGCTGGAAGAGGGGCCAAGAGACCCAGTACTTC,CASSWKRGQETQYF
-,-,TRBJ2-1,TRBV12-3/TRBV12-4,TGTGCCAGCAGTTTAGGGCCCCACAATGAGCAGTTCTTC,CASSLGPHNEQFF
-,-,TRBJ2-1,TRBV27,TGTGCCAGCAGTTTGGCGGGACAGACCTACAATGAGCAGTTCTTC,CASSLAGQTYNEQFF
-,-,TRBJ2-1,TRBV28,TGTGCCAGCAGTTTGGGCGGTTGGGACCAGGGTGATCATGAGCAGTTCTTC,CASSLGGWDQGDHEQFF
TRBD2,-,TRBJ2-5,TRBV30,TGTGCCTGGGCGACTAGCGGGACTGAGACCCAGTACTTC,CAWATSGTETQYF